A selection of T cell receptor beta chains follows, all from one sample in a study of cytomegalovirus exposure and HLA in healthy donors. Using immunoSEQ multiplex PCR, the repertoire was profiled, and TCRdb retains in-frame clones only, with some absent. The sample includes 180,000 or so clones, around 75% of them seen just once. The sequenced material came from PBMCs. Receptor source: a male donor in good health and CMV-seronegative. The CDR3 runs from the conserved cysteine through the conserved F or W. The D gene is left open where the match is weak. Size is stated for part of the rows, as once, few or many counts, or as a class when the clone is expanded.

clone_size j_call v_call d_call cdr3_aa cdr3_nt
NA TRBJ2-1 TRBV6-5 NA CASSYRDFNEQFF TGTGCCAGCAGTTACCGGGACTTCAATGAGCAGTTCTTC
NA TRBJ1-3 TRBV7-9 NA CASSFSTVASGNTIYF TGTGCCAGCAGCTTCTCCACGGTCGCCTCTGGAAACACCATATATTTT
NA TRBJ2-7 TRBV27 TRBD2 CASSSPGLDSYEQYF TGTGCCAGCAGTTCCCCGGGACTAGATTCGTACGAGCAGTACTTC
NA TRBJ1-1 TRBV5-1 NA CASRLTENTEAFF TGCGCCAGCAGGCTGACAGAGAACACTGAAGCTTTCTTT
few TRBJ1-2 TRBV19 TRBD1 CASSITGTGGRYGYTF TGTGCCAGTAGTATTACCGGGACAGGGGGCCGCTATGGCTACACCTTC
NA TRBJ2-3 TRBV27 NA CASSFSWGRRGTDTQYF TGTGCCAGCAGTTTTTCCTGGGGGAGGCGGGGCACAGATACGCAGTATTTT
few TRBJ1-1 TRBV28 TRBD1 CASSTGQGGTEAFF TGTGCCAGCAGTACCGGACAGGGGGGCACTGAAGCTTTCTTT
NA TRBJ2-2 TRBV10-3 NA CAIRVLQGTGELFF TGTGCCATCAGAGTCCTACAGGGTACCGGGGAGCTGTTTTTT
NA TRBJ1-2 TRBV6-1 TRBD1 CASSEGQSWYGYTF TGTGCCAGCAGTGAGGGACAGTCTTGGTATGGCTACACCTTC
few TRBJ2-2 TRBV2 TRBD2 CATPCNEGGPTGELFF TGTGCCACCCCTTGTAATGAGGGAGGGCCAACCGGGGAGCTGTTTTTT
NA TRBJ2-3 TRBV5-1 NA CASSLGSTDTQYF TGCGCCAGCAGCTTGGGGAGTACAGATACGCAGTATTTT
NA TRBJ2-3 TRBV10-3 NA CAISGSTGTDTQYF TGTGCCATCAGTGGATCGACAGGCACAGATACGCAGTATTTT
NA TRBJ1-5 TRBV30 TRBD1 CAWSRDRSGGGNQPQHF TGTGCCTGGAGTCGGGACAGGTCAGGAGGAGGCAATCAGCCCCAGCATTTT
once TRBJ1-1 TRBV18 NA CASSPTYDRNTEAFF TGTGCCAGCTCACCTACTTACGACAGGAACACTGAAGCTTTCTTT